Sequencing of this T cell receptor (beta chain) was carried out in a study of type 1 and type 2 diabetes patients. Study observations and caveats: V and J gene usage correlated at 0.75 to 0.97 between type 2 diabetes and control samples.

This clonotype was observed a handful of times. Antigen: not known. Looked up from germline, CDR1 is DFQATT and CDR2 is SNEGSKA (reference sequence). V lost 0 bases to trimming and J lost 5 bases; unmatched junction nucleotides: 7. This CDR3 spans 16 amino acids. PCR was run on genomic DNA. Multiplex PCR with 30 forward and 13 reverse primers amplified the TCR beta CDR3. TCRdb analysed the multiplex PCR reads with MiXCR anew, one entry per CDR3 protein. The sample records about 250,000 distinct CDR3 sequences, over 45% being singletons. Sequenced input: peripheral blood mononuclear cells (PBMCs). V is TRBV20-1 and J is TRBJ2-1; 10 nucleotides match TRBD2. The TCR was taken from a man aged 18-30 years with type 2 diabetes. CDR3 protein: CSARDLTSGVNNEQFF. The CDR3 DNA sequence: TGCAGTGCTAGAGATCTCACTAGCGGGGTAAACAATGAGCAGTTCTTC.